This T cell receptor (beta chain) was captured by sequencing in a study of control samples from healthy donors and cancer patients. The V gene's germline CDR1 is SQVTM and CDR2 ANQGSEA. CDR3 size: 13 residues. V lost 4 bases and J lost 1, with 8 bases in between. Profiling relied on immunoSEQ multiplex PCR, and the TCRdb table lists in-frame clones only, not all of them. The data contain some 120,000 clones, roughly 93% of them singletons. V gene TRBV29-1 combines with J gene TRBJ1-5; tentative D call: TRBD1 (5 bases). Sequencing was done on a sample of blood. The origin of this receptor is a man aged 25 to 40 in good health. The CDR3 loop reads CSVARGSNQPQHF. DNA for the CDR3: TGCAGCGTTGCTCGGGGCAGCAATCAGCCCCAGCATTTT.